These T cell receptor beta chains were read from a single sample in a study of lung T cells in sarcoidosis with Löfgren's syndrome. TCRdb reprocessed the reads via MiXCR and lists one record per CDR3 protein. The sample carries fewer than 80,000 distinct CDR3 sequences, over 20% recorded once. The sequencing input was CD4+ T cells from PBMCs. The receptors were gathered from a human donor with sarcoidosis (Löfgren's syndrome or another form), or a control subject (not recorded which). Both conserved end residues are part of each CDR3. A D gene is named only where the DNA matches it firmly. Clone size appears in some rows only: once, few, many, or a class for an expanded clone.

>TRBV4-2|TRBJ2-3|-|-
TGTGCCAGCAGCCAAGATAGGGGGGGGGACGGTCCTAGCACAGATACGCAGTATTTT
CASSQDRGGDGPSTDTQYF
>TRBV6-2/TRBV6-3|TRBJ1-2|-|many
TGTGCCAGCAGTTACTCTCCACAAGGAGGCTACACCTTC
CASSYSPQGGYTF
>TRBV6-1|TRBJ2-3|TRBD1|medium-sized
TGTGCCAGCAGTTTGGACAGGCAAGATACGCAGTATTTT
CASSLDRQDTQYF
>TRBV7-8|TRBJ1-6|-|-
TGTGCCAGCAGCTTAGACTGGGAGTCACCCCTCCACTTT
CASSLDWESPLHF
>TRBV7-2|TRBJ1-5|TRBD1|few
TGTGCCAGCAGCTTAGAATTCCTCCCGGGACAGTATCAGCCCCAGCATTTT
CASSLEFLPGQYQPQHF
>TRBV7-2|TRBJ1-4|-|-
TGTGCAGGCAGCTTAGCTGAAAAACTGTTTTTT
CAGSLAEKLFF
>TRBV25-1|TRBJ2-3|TRBD1|many
TGTGCCAGCAGTCGGACAGGGCCCACAGATACGCAGTATTTT
CASSRTGPTDTQYF
>TRBV7-2|TRBJ1-5|-|many
TGTGCCAGCAGCTTATCCGCGGGCAATCAGCCCCAGCATTTT
CASSLSAGNQPQHF
>TRBV24-1|TRBJ2-1|-|many
TGTGCCACCAGTGATCCAGCGGCTCCGAGGAATGAGCAGTTCTTC
CATSDPAAPRNEQFF
>TRBV24-1|TRBJ2-3|-|-
TGTGCCACCAGTGAGACCGGGACTGGTATAGGTACGCAGTATTTT
CATSETGTGIGTQYF
>TRBV7-8|TRBJ2-3|TRBD2|many
TGTGCCAGCAGCTCCCCGGGACTAGCAACAGATACGCAGTATTTT
CASSSPGLATDTQYF
>TRBV4-1|TRBJ1-2|TRBD1|-
TGCGCCAGCAGCCAAGATCACACCGGGACAGGGCGGAAAGGCTACACCTTC
CASSQDHTGTGRKGYTF
>TRBV25-1|TRBJ2-3|TRBD2|many
TGTGCCAGCAGAAGGACTAGCGGGGGGGCAGATACGCAGTATTTT
CASRRTSGGADTQYF
>TRBV28|TRBJ1-2|TRBD1|many
TGTGCCAGCAGTCTAGAGACAGGGAGCTATGGCTACACCTTC
CASSLETGSYGYTF
>TRBV28|TRBJ2-7|TRBD2|many
TGTGCCAGCAACAAAGATTGGCTAGCGGGAGTGGCCCACGAGCAGTACTTC
CASNKDWLAGVAHEQYF
>TRBV15|TRBJ2-3|-|many
TGTGCCACCTCCTCTAGAAGCTATGCAGATACGCAGTATTTT
CATSSRSYADTQYF
>TRBV2|TRBJ1-5|-|many
TGTGCCAGCAGTGAACAGTATAGCAATCAGCCCCAGCATTTT
CASSEQYSNQPQHF